A single TCR beta chain is shown here with its context. V was cut by 2 bases and J by 0 bases, with 14 bases left in between. The CDR3 length is 16 residues. Germline lookup yields CDR1 SGHTA and CDR2 FQGNSA. The data stem from a study of cytomegalovirus exposure and HLA in healthy donors. The PCR ran on 60 Vbeta and 13 Jbeta primers. Clones were sequenced by immunoSEQ multiplex PCR, and TCRdb holds only the in-frame ones, with some missing. This sample has about 180,000 clones, with 82% found just once. Sequenced input: PBMCs. The receptor was isolated from a man aged 35 to 55 in good health and CMV-seronegative. This sequence joins TRBV7-2 and TRBJ2-7; D gene uncertain. The CDR3 loop reads CASSLIAAPSSYEQYF. The CDR3 DNA reads TGTGCCAGCAGCTTAATCGCGGCTCCCAGCTCCTACGAGCAGTACTTC.